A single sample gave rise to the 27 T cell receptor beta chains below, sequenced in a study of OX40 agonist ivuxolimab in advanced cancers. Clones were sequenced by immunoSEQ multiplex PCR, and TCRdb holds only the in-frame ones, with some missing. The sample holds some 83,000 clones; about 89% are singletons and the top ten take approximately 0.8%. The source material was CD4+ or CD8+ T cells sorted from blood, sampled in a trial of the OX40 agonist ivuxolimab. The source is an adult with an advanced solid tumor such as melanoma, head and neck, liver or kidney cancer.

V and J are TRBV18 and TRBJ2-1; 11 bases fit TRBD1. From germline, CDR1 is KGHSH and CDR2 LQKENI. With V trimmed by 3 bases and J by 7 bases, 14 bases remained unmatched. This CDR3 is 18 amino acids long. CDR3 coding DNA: TGTGCCAGCTCACCGAGGGCATCCGGGACAGGGGGTTGGAATGAGCAGTTCTTC. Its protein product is CASSPRASGTGGWNEQFF.

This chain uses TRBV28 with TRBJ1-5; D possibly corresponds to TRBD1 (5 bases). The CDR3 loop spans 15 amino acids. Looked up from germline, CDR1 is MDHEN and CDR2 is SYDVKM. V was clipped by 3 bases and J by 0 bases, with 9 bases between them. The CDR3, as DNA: TGTGCCAGCAGTTTTAGAAGGGGTAGCAATCAGCCCCAGCATTTT. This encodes CASSFRRGSNQPQHF.

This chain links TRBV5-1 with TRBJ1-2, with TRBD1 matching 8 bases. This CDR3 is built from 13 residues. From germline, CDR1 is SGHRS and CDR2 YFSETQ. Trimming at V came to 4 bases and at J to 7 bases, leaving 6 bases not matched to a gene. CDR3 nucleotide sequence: TGCGCCAGCAGCCCGACAGGGGAAACTGGCTACACCTTC. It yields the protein CASSPTGETGYTF.

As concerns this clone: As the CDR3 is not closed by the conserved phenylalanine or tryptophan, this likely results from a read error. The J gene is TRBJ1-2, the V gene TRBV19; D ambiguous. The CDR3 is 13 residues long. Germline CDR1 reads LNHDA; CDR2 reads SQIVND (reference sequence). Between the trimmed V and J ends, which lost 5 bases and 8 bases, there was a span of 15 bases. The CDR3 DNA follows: TGTGCCAGTAGTTCCAATCCCAAGACGGGCTACACCCTC. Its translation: CASSSNPKTGYTL.

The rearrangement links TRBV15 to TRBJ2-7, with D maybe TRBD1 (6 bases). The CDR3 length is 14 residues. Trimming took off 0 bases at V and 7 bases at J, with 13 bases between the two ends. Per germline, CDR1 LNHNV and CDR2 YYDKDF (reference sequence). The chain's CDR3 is CATSRDQVTGEQYF. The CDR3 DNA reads TGTGCCACCAGCAGAGATCAGGTTACAGGGGAGCAGTACTTC.

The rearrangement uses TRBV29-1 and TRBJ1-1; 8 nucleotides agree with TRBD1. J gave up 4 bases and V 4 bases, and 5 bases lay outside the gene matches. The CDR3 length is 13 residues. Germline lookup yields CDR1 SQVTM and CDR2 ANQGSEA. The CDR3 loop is CSVGLDRATEAFF. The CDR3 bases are TGCAGCGTTGGTTTGGACAGGGCCACTGAAGCTTTCTTT.

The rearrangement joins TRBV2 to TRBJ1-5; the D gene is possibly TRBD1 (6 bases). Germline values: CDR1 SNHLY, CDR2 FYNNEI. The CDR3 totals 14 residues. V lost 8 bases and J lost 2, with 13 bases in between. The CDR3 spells CASAPGAGNQPQHF. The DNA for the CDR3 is TGTGCCAGCGCCCCAGGGGCAGGCAATCAGCCCCAGCATTTT.

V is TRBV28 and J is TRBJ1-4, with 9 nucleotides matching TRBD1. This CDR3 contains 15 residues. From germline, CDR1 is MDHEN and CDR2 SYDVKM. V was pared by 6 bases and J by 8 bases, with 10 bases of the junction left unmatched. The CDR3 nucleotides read TGTGCCAGCAGGCCCCACGGACAGGGGCTCGAAAAACTGTTTTTT. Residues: CASRPHGQGLEKLFF.

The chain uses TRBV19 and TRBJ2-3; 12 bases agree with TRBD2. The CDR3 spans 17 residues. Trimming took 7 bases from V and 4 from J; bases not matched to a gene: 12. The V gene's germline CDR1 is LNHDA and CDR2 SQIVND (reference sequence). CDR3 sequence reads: CASTPQRASGGADTQYF. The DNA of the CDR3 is TGTGCCAGTACCCCCCAGCGGGCTAGCGGGGGGGCAGATACGCAGTATTTT.

This chain's CDR3 is CAIGGTGGSYEQYF. Written as DNA, the CDR3 is TGTGCTATTGGAGGGACAGGGGGTTCCTACGAGCAGTACTTC. This chain connects TRBV28 to TRBJ2-7, with TRBD1 matching over 11 bases. Looked up from germline, CDR1 is MDHEN and CDR2 is SYDVKM. There are 14 residues in the CDR3.

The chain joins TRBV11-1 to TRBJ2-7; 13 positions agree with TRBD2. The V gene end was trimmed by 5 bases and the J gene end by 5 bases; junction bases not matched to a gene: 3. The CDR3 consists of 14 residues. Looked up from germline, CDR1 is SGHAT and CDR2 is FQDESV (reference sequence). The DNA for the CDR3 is TGTGCCAGCAGCCGACTAGCGGGGGGCGACGAGCAGTACTTC. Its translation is CASSRLAGGDEQYF.

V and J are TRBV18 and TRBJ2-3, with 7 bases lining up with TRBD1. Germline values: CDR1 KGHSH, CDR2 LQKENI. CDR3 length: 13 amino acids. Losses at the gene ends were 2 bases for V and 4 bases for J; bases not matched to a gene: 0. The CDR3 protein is CASSPGTADTQYF. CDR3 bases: TGTGCCAGCTCACCAGGGACAGCAGATACGCAGTATTTT. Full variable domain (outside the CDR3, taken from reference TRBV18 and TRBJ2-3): NAGVMQNPRHLVRRRGQEARLRCSPMKGHSHVYWYRQLPEEGLKFMVYLQKENIIDESGMPKERFSAEFPKEGPSILRIQQVVRGDSAAYFCASSPGTADTQYFGPGTRLTVL.

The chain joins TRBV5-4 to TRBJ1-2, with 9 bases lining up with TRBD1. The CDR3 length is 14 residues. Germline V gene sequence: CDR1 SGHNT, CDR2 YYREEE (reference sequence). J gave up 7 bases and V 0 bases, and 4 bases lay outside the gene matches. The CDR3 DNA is TGTGCCAGCAGCTTGGGACAGGGGGAAGGTGGCTACACCTTC. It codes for CASSLGQGEGGYTF.

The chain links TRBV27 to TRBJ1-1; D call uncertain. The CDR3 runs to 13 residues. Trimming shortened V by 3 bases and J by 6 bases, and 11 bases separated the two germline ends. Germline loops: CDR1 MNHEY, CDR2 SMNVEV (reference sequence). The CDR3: CASSFSGTPEAFF. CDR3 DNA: TGTGCCAGCAGTTTCTCCGGTACCCCTGAAGCTTTCTTT.

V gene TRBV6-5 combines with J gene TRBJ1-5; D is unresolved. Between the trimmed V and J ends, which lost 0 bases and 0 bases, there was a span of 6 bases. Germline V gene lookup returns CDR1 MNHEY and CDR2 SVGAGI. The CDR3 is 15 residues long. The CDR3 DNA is TGTGCCAGCAGTTACTCGCACCTTAGCAATCAGCCCCAGCATTTT. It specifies CASSYSHLSNQPQHF.

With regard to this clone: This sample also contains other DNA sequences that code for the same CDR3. This chain's CDR3 is CSVWDGNTEAFF. The DNA of the CDR3 is TGCAGCGTCTGGGACGGAAACACTGAAGCTTTCTTT. The chain is built from TRBV29-1 and TRBJ1-1, with D possibly being TRBD1 (5 bases). Germline V gives CDR1 SQVTM, CDR2 ANQGSEA. Trimming removed 6 bases at V and 2 bases at J, with 10 bases between. The CDR3 is 12 amino acids.

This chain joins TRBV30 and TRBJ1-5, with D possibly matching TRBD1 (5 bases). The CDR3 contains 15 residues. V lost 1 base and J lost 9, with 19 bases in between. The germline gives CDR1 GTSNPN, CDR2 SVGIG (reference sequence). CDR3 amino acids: CAWSEVTGGSRPQHF. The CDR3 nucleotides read TGTGCCTGGAGTGAGGTCACAGGAGGGTCGCGGCCCCAGCATTTT.

The CDR3 nucleotides read TGTGCCAGTTCCCTTGTTAGCGGGGTAGCCAAAAACATTCAGTACTTC. The encoded protein is CASSLVSGVAKNIQYF. The V and J genes are TRBV19 and TRBJ2-4; 8 nucleotides match TRBD2. CDR1 and CDR2 (germline): LNHDA, SQIVND (reference sequence). V dropped 8 bases and J dropped 0; count of bases not matched to a gene: 9. The CDR3 sequence is 16 residues long.

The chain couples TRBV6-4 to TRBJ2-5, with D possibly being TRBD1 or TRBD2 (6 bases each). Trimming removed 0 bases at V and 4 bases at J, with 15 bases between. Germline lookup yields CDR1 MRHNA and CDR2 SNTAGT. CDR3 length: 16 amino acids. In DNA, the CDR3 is TGTGCCAGCAGTGACTCGAGGGGGATGGGGGGAGAGACCCAGTACTTC. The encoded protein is CASSDSRGMGGETQYF.

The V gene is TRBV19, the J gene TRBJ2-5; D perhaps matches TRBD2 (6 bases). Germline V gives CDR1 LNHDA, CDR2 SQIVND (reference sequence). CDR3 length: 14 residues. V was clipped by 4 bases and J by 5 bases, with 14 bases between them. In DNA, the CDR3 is TGTGCCAGTAGTAGCCATAGGACTATTGAGACCCAGTACTTC. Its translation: CASSSHRTIETQYF.

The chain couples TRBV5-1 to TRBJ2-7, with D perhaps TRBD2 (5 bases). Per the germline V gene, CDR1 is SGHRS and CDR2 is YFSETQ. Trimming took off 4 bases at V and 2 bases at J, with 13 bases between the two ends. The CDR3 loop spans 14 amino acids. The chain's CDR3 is CASSPSGRAYEQYF. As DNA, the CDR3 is TGCGCCAGCAGCCCTTCCGGGCGGGCCTACGAGCAGTACTTC.

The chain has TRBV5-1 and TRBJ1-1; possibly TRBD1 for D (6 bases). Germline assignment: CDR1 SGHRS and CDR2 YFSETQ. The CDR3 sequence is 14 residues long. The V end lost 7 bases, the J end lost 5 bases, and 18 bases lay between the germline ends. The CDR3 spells CASGQTGTRTEAFF. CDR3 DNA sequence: TGCGCCAGCGGCCAGACGGGGACAAGGACTGAAGCTTTCTTT.

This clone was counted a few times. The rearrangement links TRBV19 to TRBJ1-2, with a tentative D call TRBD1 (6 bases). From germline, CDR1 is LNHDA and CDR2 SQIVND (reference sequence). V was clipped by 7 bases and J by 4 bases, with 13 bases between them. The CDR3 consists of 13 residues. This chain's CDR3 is CASKGRGSYGYTF. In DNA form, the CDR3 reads TGTGCCAGTAAAGGGAGGGGGAGCTATGGCTACACCTTC.

The CDR3 nucleotides read TGTGCCAGCAGCGTTGGGCTCGGGCGGATGAACACTGAAGCTTTCTTT. It yields the protein CASSVGLGRMNTEAFF. V and J are TRBV9 and TRBJ1-1; no clear D gene. The CDR3 is 16 residues long. CDR1 and CDR2 (germline): SGDLS, YYNGEE. Trimming took 2 bases from V and 0 from J, leaving 14 bases between them.

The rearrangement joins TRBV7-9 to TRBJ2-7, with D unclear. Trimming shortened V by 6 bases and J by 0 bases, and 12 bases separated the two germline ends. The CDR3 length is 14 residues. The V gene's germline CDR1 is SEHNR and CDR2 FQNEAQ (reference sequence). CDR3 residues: CASRSTSSSYEQYF. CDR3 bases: TGTGCCAGCAGATCCACTTCGAGCTCCTACGAGCAGTACTTC.

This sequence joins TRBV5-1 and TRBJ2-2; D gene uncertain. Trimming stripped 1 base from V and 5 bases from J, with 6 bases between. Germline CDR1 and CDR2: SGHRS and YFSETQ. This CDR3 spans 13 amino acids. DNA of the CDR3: TGCGCCAGCAGCTTGAGGGCTACCGGGGAGCTGTTTTTT. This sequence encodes CASSLRATGELFF.

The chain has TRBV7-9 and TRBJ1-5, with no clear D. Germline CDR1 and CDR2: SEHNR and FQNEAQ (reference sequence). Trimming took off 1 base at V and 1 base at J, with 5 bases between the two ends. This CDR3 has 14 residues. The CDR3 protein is CASSLGVSNQPQHF. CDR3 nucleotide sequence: TGTGCCAGCAGCTTAGGAGTAAGCAATCAGCCCCAGCATTTT.